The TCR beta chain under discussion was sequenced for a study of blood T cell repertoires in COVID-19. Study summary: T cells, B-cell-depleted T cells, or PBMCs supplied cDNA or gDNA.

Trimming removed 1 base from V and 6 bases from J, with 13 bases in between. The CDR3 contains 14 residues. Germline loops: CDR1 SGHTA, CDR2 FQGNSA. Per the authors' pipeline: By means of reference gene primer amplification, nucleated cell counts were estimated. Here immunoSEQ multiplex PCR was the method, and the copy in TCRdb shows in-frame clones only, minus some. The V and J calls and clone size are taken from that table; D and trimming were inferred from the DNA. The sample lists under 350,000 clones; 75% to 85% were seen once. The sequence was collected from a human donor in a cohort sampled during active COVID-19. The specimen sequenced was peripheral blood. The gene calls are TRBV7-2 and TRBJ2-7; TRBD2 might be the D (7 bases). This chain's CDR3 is CASSLVYRGGEQYF. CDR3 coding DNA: TGTGCCAGCAGCTTAGTTTATAGGGGGGGCGAGCAGTACTTC. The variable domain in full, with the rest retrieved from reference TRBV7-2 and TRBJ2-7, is GAGVSQSPSNKVTEKGKDVELRCDPISGHTALYWYRQSLGQGLEFLIYFQGNSAPDKSGLPSDRFSAERTGGSVSTLTIQRTQQEDSAVYLCASSLVYRGGEQYFGPGTRLTVT.